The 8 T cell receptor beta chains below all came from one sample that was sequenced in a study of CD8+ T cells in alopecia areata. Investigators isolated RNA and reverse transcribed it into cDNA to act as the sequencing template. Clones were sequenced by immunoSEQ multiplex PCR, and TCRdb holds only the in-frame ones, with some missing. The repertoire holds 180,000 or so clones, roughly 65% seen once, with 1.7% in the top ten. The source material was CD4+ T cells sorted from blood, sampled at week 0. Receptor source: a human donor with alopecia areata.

The CDR3 DNA is TGTGCCAGCAGTGAATCCGGTGGCTACACCTTC. The encoded protein is CASSESGGYTF. V usage is TRBV25-1 and J usage is TRBJ1-2; no firm D call. The V gene's germline CDR1 is MGHDK and CDR2 SYGVNS. The CDR3 has 11 amino acids. Trimming pared 1 base from V and 7 bases from J, leaving 4 bases between.

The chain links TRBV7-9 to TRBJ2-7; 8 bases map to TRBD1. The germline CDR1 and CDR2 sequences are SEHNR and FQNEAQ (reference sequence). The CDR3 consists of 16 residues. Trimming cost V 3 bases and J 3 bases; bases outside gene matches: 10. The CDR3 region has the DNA TGTGCCAGCAGCTTCCCTCCGGGACAGGCAAACTACGAGCAGTACTTC. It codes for CASSFPPGQANYEQYF.

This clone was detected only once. CDR3 DNA sequence: TGCAGCGTGGCAGGGGACGGTGGCTACACCTTC. Translated, it gives CSVAGDGGYTF. This chain uses TRBV29-1 with TRBJ1-2; D perhaps matches TRBD1 (6 bases). This CDR3 has 11 residues. Germline CDR1 reads SQVTM; CDR2 reads ANQGSEA. With 6 bases removed from V and 7 bases from J, the gap between germline ends came to 12 bases.

CDR3 nucleotides: TGTGCCAGCAGACGACAGGGGACCTCAGGCTACACCTTC. Residues: CASRRQGTSGYTF. The V and J genes are TRBV13 and TRBJ1-2, with TRBD1 matching over 8 bases. Germline trimming cut 6 bases from V and 8 bases from J; bases unmatched to any gene: 8. This CDR3 is 13 amino acids long. CDR1 is PRHDT and CDR2 is FYEKMQ in the germline V gene (reference sequence).

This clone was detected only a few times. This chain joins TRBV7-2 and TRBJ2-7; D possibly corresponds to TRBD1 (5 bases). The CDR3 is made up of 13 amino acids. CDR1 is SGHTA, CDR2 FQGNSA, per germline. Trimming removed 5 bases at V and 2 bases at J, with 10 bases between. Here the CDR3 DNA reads TGTGCCAGCAGCACGAGACAGACCTACGAGCAGTACTTC. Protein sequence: CASSTRQTYEQYF.

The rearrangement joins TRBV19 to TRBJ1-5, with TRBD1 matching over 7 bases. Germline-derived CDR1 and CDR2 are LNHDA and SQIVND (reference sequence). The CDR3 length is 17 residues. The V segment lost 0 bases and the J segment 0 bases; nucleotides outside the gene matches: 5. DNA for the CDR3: TGTGCCAGTAGTATAGATCAGGGACAGATTAGCAATCAGCCCCAGCATTTT. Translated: CASSIDQGQISNQPQHF.

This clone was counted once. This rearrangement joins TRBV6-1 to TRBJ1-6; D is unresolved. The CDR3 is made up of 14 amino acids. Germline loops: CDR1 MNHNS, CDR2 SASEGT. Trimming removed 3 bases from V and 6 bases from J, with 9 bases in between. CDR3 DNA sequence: TGTGCCAGCAGTGATGTGTTAGGTAATTCACCCCTCCACTTT. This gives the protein CASSDVLGNSPLHF.

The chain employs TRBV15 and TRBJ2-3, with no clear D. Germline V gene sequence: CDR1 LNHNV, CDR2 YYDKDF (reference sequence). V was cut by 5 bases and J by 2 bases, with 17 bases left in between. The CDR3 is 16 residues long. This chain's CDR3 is CATSGLGRLHTDTQYF. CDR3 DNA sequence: TGTGCCACCAGCGGGTTGGGAAGACTTCACACAGATACGCAGTATTTT.